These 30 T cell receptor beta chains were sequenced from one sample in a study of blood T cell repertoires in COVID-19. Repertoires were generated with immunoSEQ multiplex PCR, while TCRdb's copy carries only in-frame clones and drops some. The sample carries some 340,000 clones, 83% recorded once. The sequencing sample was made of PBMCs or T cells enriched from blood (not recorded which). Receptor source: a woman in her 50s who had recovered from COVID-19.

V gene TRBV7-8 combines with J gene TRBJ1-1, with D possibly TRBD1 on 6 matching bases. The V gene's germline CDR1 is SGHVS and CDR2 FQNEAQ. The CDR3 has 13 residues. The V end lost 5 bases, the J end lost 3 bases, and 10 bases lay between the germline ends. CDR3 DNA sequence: TGTGCCAGCAGCCGCAACAGGGACACTGAAGCTTTCTTT. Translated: CASSRNRDTEAFF.

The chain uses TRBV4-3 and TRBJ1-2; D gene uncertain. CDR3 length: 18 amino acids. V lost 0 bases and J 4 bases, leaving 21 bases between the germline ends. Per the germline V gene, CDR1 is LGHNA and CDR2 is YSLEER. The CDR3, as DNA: TGCGCCAGCAGCCAAGATGCGGTAGCGGGAGCTCATCCCTATGGCTACACCTTC. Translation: CASSQDAVAGAHPYGYTF.

CDR3 loop: CASSERGADSPLHF. The DNA of the CDR3 is TGTGCCAGCAGTGAACGGGGGGCTGATTCACCCCTCCACTTT. The chain couples TRBV6-1 to TRBJ1-6, with D possibly matching TRBD1 (6 bases). Germline V gives CDR1 MNHNS, CDR2 SASEGT. V lost 2 bases, J lost 8 bases, and 10 bases lay in between. The CDR3 extends over 14 amino acids.

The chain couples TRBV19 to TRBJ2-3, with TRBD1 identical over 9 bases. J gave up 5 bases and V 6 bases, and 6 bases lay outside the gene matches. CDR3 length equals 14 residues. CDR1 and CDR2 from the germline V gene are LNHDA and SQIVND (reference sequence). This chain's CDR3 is CASRRTGDGDTQYF. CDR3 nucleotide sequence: TGTGCCAGTAGGAGGACAGGGGATGGAGATACGCAGTATTTT.

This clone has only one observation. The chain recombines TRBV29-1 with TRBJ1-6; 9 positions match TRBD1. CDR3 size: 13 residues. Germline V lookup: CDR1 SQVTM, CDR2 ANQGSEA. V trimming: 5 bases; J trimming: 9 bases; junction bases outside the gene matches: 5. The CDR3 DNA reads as TGCAGCGTTAAGGACAGGGGTTCTTCACCCCTCCACTTT. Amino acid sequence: CSVKDRGSSPLHF. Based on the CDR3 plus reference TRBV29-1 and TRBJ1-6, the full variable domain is SAVISQKPSRDICQRGTSLTIQCQVDSQVTMMFWYRQQPGQSLTLIATANQGSEATYESGFVIDKFPISRPNLTFSTLTVSNMSPEDSSIYLCSVKDRGSSPLHFGNGTRLTVT.

CDR3 coding DNA: TGTGCCAGCAGCCGGACAGGGCTGGGCTACACCTTC. Translating gives CASSRTGLGYTF. This rearrangement joins TRBV25-1 to TRBJ1-2; 8 nucleotides line up with TRBD1. After removal of 6 bases from V and 8 bases from J, the junction contained 5 bases not matched to a gene. This CDR3 region has 12 residues. The germline V gene encodes CDR1 MGHDK and CDR2 SYGVNS.

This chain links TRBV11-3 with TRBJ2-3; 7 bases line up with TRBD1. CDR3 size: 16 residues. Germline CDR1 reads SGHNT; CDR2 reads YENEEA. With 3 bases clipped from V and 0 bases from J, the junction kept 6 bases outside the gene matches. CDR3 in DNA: TGTGCCAGCAGCTTTGTGACAGGGAGTAGCACAGATACGCAGTATTTT. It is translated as CASSFVTGSSTDTQYF.

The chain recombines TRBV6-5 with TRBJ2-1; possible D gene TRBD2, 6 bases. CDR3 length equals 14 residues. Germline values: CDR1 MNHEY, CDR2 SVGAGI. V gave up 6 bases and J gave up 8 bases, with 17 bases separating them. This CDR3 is CASSRRAISDEQFF. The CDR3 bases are TGTGCCAGCAGCCGGAGGGCCATATCGGATGAGCAGTTCTTC.

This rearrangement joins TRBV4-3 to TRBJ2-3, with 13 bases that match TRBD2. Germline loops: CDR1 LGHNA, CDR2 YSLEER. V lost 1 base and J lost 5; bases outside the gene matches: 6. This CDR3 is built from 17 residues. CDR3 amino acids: CASSQGGLAGRGDTQYF. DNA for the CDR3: TGCGCCAGCAGCCAAGGGGGACTAGCGGGGAGGGGAGATACGCAGTATTTT.

The DNA of the CDR3 is TGTGCCACCAGTGATCCCAGGGTCCCCGGCGAGCAGTACTTC. Its protein product is CATSDPRVPGEQYF. The chain carries TRBV24-1 and TRBJ2-7; maybe TRBD1 (5 bases). This CDR3 has 14 amino acids. Looked up from germline, CDR1 is KGHDR and CDR2 is SFDVKD. Trimming took off 3 bases at V and 6 bases at J, with 14 bases between the two ends.

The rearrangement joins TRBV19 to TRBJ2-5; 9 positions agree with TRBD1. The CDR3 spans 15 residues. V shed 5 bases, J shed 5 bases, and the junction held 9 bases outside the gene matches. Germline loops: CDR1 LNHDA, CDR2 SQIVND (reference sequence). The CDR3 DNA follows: TGTGCCAGTAGTCAGAACAGGGGGCGCGGGGAGACCCAGTACTTC. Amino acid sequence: CASSQNRGRGETQYF.

DNA for the CDR3: TGTGCCAGCAGCTTAAACGGGGGGGCCTCAGAGACCCAGTACTTC. The encoded protein is CASSLNGGASETQYF. This chain connects TRBV11-2 to TRBJ2-5; 8 nucleotides match TRBD2. Germline lookup yields CDR1 SGHAT and CDR2 FQNNGV. V shed 2 bases and J 4 bases; nucleotides not matched to a gene: 6. This CDR3 is built from 15 residues.

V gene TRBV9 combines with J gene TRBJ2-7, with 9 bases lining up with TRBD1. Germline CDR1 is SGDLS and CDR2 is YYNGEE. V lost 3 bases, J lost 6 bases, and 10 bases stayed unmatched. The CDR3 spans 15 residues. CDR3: CASSDEGQGGREQYF. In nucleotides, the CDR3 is TGTGCCAGCAGCGACGAGGGACAGGGTGGACGCGAGCAGTACTTC.

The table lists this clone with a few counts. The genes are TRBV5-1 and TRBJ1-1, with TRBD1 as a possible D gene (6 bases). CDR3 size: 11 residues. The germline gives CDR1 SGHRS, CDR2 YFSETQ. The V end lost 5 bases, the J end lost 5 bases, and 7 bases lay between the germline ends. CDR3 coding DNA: TGCGCCAGCAGAGGGACAACTGAAGCTTTCTTT. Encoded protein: CASRGTTEAFF. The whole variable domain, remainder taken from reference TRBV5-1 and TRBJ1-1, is KAGVTQTPRYLIKTRGQQVTLSCSPISGHRSVSWYQQTPGQGLQFLFEYFSETQRNKGNFPGRFSGRQFSNSRSEMNVSTLELGDSALYLCASRGTTEAFFGQGTRLTVV.

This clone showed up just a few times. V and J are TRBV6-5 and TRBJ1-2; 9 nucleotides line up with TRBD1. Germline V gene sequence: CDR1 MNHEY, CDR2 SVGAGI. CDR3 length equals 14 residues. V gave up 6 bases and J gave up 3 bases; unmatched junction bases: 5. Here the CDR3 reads CASSRWTGDYGYTF. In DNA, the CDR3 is TGTGCCAGCAGCCGATGGACAGGGGACTATGGCTACACCTTC.

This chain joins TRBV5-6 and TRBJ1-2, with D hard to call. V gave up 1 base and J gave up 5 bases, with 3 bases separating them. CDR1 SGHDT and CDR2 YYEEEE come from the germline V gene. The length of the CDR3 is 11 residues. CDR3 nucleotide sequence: TGTGCCAGCAGCTTGCAGTATGGCTACACCTTC. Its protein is CASSLQYGYTF. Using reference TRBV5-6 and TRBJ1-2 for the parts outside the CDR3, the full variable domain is DAGVTQSPTHLIKTRGQQVTLRCSPKSGHDTVSWYQQALGQGPQFIFQYYEEEERQRGNFPDRFSGHQFPNYSSELNVNALLLGDSALYLCASSLQYGYTFGSGTRLTVV.

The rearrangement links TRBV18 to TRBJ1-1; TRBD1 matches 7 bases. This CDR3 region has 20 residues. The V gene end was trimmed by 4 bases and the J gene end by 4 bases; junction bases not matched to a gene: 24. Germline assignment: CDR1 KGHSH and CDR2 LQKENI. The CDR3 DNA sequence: TGTGCCAGCTCACTTACGCGGGACAGTAATACGCGGGGGGGACGCACTGAAGCTTTCTTT. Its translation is CASSLTRDSNTRGGRTEAFF.

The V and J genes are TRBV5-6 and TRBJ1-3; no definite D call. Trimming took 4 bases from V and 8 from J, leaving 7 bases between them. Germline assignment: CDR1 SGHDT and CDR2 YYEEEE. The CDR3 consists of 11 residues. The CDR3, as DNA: TGTGCCAGCAGCGCCAGTGACACCATATATTTT. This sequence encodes CASSASDTIYF.

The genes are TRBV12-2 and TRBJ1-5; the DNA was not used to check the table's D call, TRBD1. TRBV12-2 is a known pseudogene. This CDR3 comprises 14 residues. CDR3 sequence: CASRLDRDDQPQHF. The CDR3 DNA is TGTGCAAGTCGCTTAGACAGGGACGATCAGCCCCAGCATTTT.

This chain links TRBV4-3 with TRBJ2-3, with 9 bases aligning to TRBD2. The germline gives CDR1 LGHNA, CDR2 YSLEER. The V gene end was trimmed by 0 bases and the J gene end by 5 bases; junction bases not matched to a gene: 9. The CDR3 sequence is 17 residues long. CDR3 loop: CASSQEMAGGPVDTQYF. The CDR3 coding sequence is TGCGCCAGCAGCCAAGAAATGGCGGGGGGGCCTGTAGATACGCAGTATTTT.

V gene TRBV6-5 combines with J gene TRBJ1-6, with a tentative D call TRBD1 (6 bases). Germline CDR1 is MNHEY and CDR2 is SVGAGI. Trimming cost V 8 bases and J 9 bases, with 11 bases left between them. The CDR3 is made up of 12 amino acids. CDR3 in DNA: TGTGCCAGCGGGCAGGGGATTTCACCCCTCCACTTT. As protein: CASGQGISPLHF.

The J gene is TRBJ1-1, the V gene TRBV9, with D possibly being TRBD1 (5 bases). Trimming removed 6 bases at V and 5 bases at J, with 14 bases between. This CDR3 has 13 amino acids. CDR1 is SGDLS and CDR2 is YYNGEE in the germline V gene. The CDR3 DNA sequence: TGTGCCAGCAACGATCCTGGGGGGACTGAAGCTTTCTTT. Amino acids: CASNDPGGTEAFF. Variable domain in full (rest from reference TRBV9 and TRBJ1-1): DSGVTQTPKHLITATGQRVTLRCSPRSGDLSVYWYQQSLDQGLQFLIQYYNGEERAKGNILERFSAQQFPDLHSELNLSSLELGDSALYFCASNDPGGTEAFFGQGTRLTVV.

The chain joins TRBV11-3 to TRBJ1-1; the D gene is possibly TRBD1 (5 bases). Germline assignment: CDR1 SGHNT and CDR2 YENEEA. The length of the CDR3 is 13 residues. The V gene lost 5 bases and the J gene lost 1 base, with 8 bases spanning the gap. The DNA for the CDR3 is TGTGCCAGCAGCCGCCAGGGGAACACTGAAGCTTTCTTT. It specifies CASSRQGNTEAFF.

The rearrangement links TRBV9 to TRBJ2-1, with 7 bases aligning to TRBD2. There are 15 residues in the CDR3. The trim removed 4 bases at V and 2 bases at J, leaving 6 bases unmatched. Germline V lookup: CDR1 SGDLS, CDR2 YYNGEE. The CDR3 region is CASSLGGTTYNEQFF. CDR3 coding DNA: TGTGCCAGCAGCTTGGGGGGGACGACCTACAATGAGCAGTTCTTC. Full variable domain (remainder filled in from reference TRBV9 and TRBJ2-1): DSGVTQTPKHLITATGQRVTLRCSPRSGDLSVYWYQQSLDQGLQFLIQYYNGEERAKGNILERFSAQQFPDLHSELNLSSLELGDSALYFCASSLGGTTYNEQFFGPGTRLTVL.

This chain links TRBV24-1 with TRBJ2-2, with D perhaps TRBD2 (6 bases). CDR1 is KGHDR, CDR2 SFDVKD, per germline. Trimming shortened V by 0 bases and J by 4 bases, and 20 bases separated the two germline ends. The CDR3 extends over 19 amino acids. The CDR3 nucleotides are TGTGCCACCAGTGATTTGAGGGAGGTGAAGTATAGGGGCACCGGGGAGCTGTTTTTT. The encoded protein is CATSDLREVKYRGTGELFF.

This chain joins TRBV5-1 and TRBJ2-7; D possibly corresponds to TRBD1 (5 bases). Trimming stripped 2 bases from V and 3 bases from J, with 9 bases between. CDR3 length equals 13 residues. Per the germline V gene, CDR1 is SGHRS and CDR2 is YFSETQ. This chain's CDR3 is CASSLDSRYEQYF. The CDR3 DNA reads TGCGCCAGCAGCTTAGACAGCCGCTACGAGCAGTACTTC.

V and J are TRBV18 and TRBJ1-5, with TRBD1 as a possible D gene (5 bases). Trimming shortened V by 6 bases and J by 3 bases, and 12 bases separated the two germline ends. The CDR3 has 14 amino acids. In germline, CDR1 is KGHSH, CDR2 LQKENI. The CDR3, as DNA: TGTGCCAGCTCGGGGACTCAGGCCAATCAGCCCCAGCATTTT. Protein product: CASSGTQANQPQHF.

The CDR3 DNA reads TGTGCCAGTAGTACCTGGACTAGCGGGGTCGCCGTCACCTACAATGAGCAGTTCTTC. This encodes CASSTWTSGVAVTYNEQFF. The chain joins TRBV19 to TRBJ2-1, with TRBD2 matching 12 bases. The J segment lost 2 bases and the V segment lost 4 bases, leaving 12 bases of the junction unmatched. This CDR3 region has 19 residues. The germline CDR1 and CDR2 sequences are LNHDA and SQIVND (reference sequence).

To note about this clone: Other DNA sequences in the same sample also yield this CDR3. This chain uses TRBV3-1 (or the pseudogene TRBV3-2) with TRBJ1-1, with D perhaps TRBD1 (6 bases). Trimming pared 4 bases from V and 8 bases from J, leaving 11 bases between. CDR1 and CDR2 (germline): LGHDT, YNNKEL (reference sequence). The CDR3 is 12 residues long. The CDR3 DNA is TGTGCCAGCAGCCCGCGACAGGACGAAGCTTTCTTT. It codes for CASSPRQDEAFF.

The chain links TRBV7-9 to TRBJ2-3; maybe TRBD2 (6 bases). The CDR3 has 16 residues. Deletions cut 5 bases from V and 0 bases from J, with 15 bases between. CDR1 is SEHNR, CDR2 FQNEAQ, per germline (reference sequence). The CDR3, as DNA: TGTGCCAGCAGCCCCACCGGGACTTCAAGCACAGATACGCAGTATTTT. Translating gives CASSPTGTSSTDTQYF.